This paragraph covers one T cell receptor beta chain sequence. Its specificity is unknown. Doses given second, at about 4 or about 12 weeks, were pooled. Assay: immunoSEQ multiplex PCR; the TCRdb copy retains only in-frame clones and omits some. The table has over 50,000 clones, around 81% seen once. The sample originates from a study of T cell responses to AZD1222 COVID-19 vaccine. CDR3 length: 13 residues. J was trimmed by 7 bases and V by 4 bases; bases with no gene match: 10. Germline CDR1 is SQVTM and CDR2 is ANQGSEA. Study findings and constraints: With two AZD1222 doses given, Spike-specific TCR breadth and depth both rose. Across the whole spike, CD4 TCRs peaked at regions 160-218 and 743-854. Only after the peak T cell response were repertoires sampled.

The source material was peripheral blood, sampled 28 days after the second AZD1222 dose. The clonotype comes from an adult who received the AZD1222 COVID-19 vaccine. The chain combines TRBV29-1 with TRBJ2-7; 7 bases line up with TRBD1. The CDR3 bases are TGCAGCGTTGTTAGGCAGGGGGAGAGGGAGCAGTACTTC. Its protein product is CSVVRQGEREQYF.